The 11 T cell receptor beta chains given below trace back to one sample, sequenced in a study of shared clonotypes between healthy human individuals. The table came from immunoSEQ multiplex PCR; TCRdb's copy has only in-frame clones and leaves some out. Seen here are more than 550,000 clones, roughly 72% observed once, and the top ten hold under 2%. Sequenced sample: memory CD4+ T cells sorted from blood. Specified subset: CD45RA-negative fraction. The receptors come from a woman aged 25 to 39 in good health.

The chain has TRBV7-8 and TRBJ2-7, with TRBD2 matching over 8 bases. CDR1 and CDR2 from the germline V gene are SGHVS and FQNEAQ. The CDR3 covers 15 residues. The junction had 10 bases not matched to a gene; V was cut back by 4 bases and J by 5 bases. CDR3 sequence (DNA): TGTGCCAGCAGCTCCAGGGCCGGGAGGGCCGACGAGCAGTACTTC. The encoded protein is CASSSRAGRADEQYF.

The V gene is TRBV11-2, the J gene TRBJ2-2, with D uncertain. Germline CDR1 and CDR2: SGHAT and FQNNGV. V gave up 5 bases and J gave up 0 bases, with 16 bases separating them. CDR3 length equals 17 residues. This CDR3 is CASSTPTGGTNTGELFF. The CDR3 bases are TGTGCCAGCAGCACCCCCACTGGCGGAACGAACACCGGGGAGCTGTTTTTT.

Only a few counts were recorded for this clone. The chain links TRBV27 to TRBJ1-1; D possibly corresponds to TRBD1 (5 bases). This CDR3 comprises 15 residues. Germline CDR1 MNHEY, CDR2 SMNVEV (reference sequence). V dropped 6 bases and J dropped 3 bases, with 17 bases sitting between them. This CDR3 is CASRETPTGDTEAFF. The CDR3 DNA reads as TGTGCCAGCAGGGAGACACCTACGGGGGACACTGAAGCTTTCTTT.

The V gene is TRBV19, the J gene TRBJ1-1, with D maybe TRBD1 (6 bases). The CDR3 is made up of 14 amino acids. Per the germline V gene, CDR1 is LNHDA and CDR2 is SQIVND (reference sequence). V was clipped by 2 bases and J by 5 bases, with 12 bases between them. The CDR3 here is CASSISGGRTEAFF. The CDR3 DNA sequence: TGTGCCAGTAGTATATCGGGGGGGCGAACTGAAGCTTTCTTT.

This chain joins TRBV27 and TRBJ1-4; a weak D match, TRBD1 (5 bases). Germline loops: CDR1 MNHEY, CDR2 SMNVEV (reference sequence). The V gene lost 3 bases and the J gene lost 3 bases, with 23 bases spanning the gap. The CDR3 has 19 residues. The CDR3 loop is CASSFGAGRLGISNEKLFF. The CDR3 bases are TGTGCCAGCAGTTTTGGGGCCGGGAGGCTTGGGATATCTAATGAAAAACTGTTTTTT.

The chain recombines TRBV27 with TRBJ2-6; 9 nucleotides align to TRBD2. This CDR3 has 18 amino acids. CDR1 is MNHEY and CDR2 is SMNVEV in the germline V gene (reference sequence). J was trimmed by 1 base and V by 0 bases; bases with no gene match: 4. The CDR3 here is CASSLSPREGSGANVLTF. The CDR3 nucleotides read TGTGCCAGCAGTTTATCTCCGCGGGAGGGTTCTGGGGCCAACGTCCTGACTTTC.

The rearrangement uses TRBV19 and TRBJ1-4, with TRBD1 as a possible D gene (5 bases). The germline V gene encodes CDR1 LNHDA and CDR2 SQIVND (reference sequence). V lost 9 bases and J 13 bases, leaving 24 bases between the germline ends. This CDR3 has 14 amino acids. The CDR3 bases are TGTGCCAGCCGCGGGTGGGGCGAAGTCTCGTCACTGTTTTTT. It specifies CASRGWGEVSSLFF.

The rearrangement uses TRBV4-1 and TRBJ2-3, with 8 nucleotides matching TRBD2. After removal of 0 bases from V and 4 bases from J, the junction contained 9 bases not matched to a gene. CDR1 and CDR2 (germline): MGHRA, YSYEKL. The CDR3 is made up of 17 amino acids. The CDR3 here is CASSQDPYGRAADTQYF. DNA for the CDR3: TGCGCCAGCAGCCAAGATCCTTACGGGAGGGCTGCAGATACGCAGTATTTT.

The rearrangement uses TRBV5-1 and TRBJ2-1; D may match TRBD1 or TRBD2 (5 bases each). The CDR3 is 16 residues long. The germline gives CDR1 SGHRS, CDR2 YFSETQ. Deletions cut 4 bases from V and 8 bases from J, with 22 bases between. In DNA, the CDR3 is TGCGCCAGCAGCCCCCTTTTCCGGGGCGGATACGATGAGCAGTTCTTC. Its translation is CASSPLFRGGYDEQFF.

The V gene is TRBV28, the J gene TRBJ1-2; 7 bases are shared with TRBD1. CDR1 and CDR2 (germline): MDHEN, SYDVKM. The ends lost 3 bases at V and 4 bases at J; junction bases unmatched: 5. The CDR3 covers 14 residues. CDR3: CASSFGQDRYGYTF. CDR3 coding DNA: TGTGCCAGCAGTTTCGGACAGGACCGCTATGGCTACACCTTC.

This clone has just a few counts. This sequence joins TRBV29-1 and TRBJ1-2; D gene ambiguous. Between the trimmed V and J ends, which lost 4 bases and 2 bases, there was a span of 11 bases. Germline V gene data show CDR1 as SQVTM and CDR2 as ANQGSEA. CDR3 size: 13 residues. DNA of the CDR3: TGCAGCGTTGTAGGACCGGGGAACTATGGCTACACCTTC. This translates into CSVVGPGNYGYTF. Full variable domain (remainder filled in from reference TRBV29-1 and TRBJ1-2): SAVISQKPSRDICQRGTSLTIQCQVDSQVTMMFWYRQQPGQSLTLIATANQGSEATYESGFVIDKFPISRPNLTFSTLTVSNMSPEDSSIYLCSVVGPGNYGYTFGSGTRLTVV.